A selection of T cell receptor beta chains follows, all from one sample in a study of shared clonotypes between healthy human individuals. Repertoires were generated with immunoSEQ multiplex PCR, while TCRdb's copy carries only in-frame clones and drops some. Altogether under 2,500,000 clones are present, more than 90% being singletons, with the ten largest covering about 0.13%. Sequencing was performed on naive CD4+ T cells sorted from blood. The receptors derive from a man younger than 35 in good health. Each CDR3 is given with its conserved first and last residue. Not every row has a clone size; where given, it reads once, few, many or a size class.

CDR3aa: CASRENTGELFF
j_gene: TRBJ2-2
v_gene: TRBV5-1
abundance: .

CDR3aa: CASSPPGGIGNTIYF
j_gene: TRBJ1-3
v_gene: TRBV5-1
abundance: .

CDR3aa: CASSSSGRTGELFF
j_gene: TRBJ2-2
v_gene: TRBV27
abundance: .

CDR3aa: CASGLMGPGNTIYF
j_gene: TRBJ1-3
v_gene: TRBV12-5
abundance: .

CDR3aa: CASSYGQGADTQYF
j_gene: TRBJ2-3
v_gene: TRBV6-5
abundance: .

CDR3aa: CASSLDLREETQYF
j_gene: TRBJ2-5
v_gene: TRBV5-1
abundance: .

CDR3aa: CASSYGDAKGETQYF
j_gene: TRBJ2-5
v_gene: TRBV6-5
abundance: .

CDR3aa: CASSPQAYGYTF
j_gene: TRBJ1-2
v_gene: TRBV18
abundance: .

CDR3aa: CASRANTEAFF
j_gene: TRBJ1-1
v_gene: TRBV25-1
abundance: few

CDR3aa: CAWSVSPGGMRF
j_gene: TRBJ1-5
v_gene: TRBV30
abundance: .

CDR3aa: CASSVHPGQGANTEAFF
j_gene: TRBJ1-1
v_gene: TRBV6-1
abundance: .

CDR3aa: CAWSVRGRLQETQYF
j_gene: TRBJ2-5
v_gene: TRBV30
abundance: .

CDR3aa: CASSFWTGGNFHF
j_gene: TRBJ1-6
v_gene: TRBV5-1
abundance: .

CDR3aa: CASSDQAGGYGYTF
j_gene: TRBJ1-2
v_gene: TRBV2
abundance: .

CDR3aa: CASSVEGSISAEAFF
j_gene: TRBJ1-1
v_gene: TRBV9
abundance: .

CDR3aa: CASSPHHREMGGYTF
j_gene: TRBJ1-2
v_gene: TRBV19
abundance: .

CDR3aa: CASSQVKGLAGGETQYF
j_gene: TRBJ2-5
v_gene: TRBV4-3
abundance: .

CDR3aa: CASSPQAPGLANTGELFF
j_gene: TRBJ2-2
v_gene: TRBV18
abundance: .

CDR3aa: CASSLVAGGGNTIYF
j_gene: TRBJ1-3
v_gene: TRBV5-6
abundance: .

CDR3aa: CASDRGSGYTF
j_gene: TRBJ1-2
v_gene: TRBV6-6
abundance: .

CDR3aa: CASRARGGRAEAFF
j_gene: TRBJ1-1
v_gene: TRBV9
abundance: .

CDR3aa: CASSLGQNVYEQYF
j_gene: TRBJ2-7
v_gene: TRBV7-2
abundance: once

CDR3aa: CASSADRAKQYF
j_gene: TRBJ2-7
v_gene: TRBV6-1
abundance: .

CDR3aa: CASSLTDEKLFF
j_gene: TRBJ1-4
v_gene: TRBV7-9
abundance: .

CDR3aa: CASSFWDYGYTF
j_gene: TRBJ1-2
v_gene: TRBV5-6
abundance: .

CDR3aa: CASSLGSGRHTNGYTF
j_gene: TRBJ1-2
v_gene: TRBV5-6
abundance: .

CDR3aa: CASNVPSGTGNNEQFF
j_gene: TRBJ2-1
v_gene: TRBV18
abundance: once

CDR3aa: CASRSGTSYSETQYF
j_gene: TRBJ2-5
v_gene: TRBV7-7
abundance: .

CDR3aa: CASSIEFRQSNSPLHF
j_gene: TRBJ1-6
v_gene: TRBV19
abundance: .

CDR3aa: CSLSPGDTQYF
j_gene: TRBJ2-3
v_gene: TRBV20-1
abundance: .

CDR3aa: CASSSTSFGEQFF
j_gene: TRBJ2-1
v_gene: TRBV5-1
abundance: .

CDR3aa: CSVEAGGGSPYEQYF
j_gene: TRBJ2-7
v_gene: TRBV29-1
abundance: .

CDR3aa: CASSDFPYNSPLHF
j_gene: TRBJ1-6
v_gene: TRBV2
abundance: .

CDR3aa: CAWSVSSNEQFF
j_gene: TRBJ2-1
v_gene: TRBV30
abundance: .

CDR3aa: CASSGPGQGTTEAFF
j_gene: TRBJ1-1
v_gene: TRBV2
abundance: once

CDR3aa: CASSLSGGNTEAFF
j_gene: TRBJ1-1
v_gene: TRBV28
abundance: .

CDR3aa: CASSVGGDGYEQYF
j_gene: TRBJ2-7
v_gene: TRBV9
abundance: .

CDR3aa: CASSRYFEKLFF
j_gene: TRBJ1-4
v_gene: TRBV18
abundance: .

CDR3aa: CASSLAGDKSYNEQFF
j_gene: TRBJ2-1
v_gene: TRBV5-1
abundance: .

CDR3aa: CASSLGTSGSRNYEQYF
j_gene: TRBJ2-7
v_gene: TRBV5-1
abundance: .

CDR3aa: CASSQDRLGTGGKYEQYF
j_gene: TRBJ2-7
v_gene: TRBV4-1
abundance: once

CDR3aa: CASSFGLAGEQYF
j_gene: TRBJ2-7
v_gene: TRBV7-2
abundance: once

CDR3aa: CASSSRGRGSSYEQYF
j_gene: TRBJ2-7
v_gene: TRBV5-8
abundance: .

CDR3aa: CASSYTEYNSPLHF
j_gene: TRBJ1-6
v_gene: TRBV7-6
abundance: once

CDR3aa: CASSFVRGTKNIQYF
j_gene: TRBJ2-4
v_gene: TRBV28
abundance: .